A selection of T cell receptor beta chains follows, all from one sample in a study of blood T cell repertoires in COVID-19. Produced via immunoSEQ multiplex PCR; TCRdb's table is partial and in-frame only. The data contain 98,000 or so clones, just over 85% of them singletons. Sequencing was carried out using peripheral blood. Receptor source: a woman in her fifties or sixties in a cohort sampled during active or convalescent COVID-19. Both conserved end residues are part of each CDR3. The D gene is left open where the match is weak. The size entry is marked missing in some rows and otherwise reads once, few, many or a size class.

clone size | J gene | D gene | V gene | CDR3 DNA | CDR3 protein
. | TRBJ1-1 | . | TRBV3-1/TRBV3-2 | TGTGCCAGCAGCCACCGAGGACAGTTGAACACTGAAGCTTTCTTT | CASSHRGQLNTEAFF
. | TRBJ2-1 | TRBD2 | TRBV7-9 | TGTGCCAGCAGCCCCCCGAGCGGGAGGGCCCCCTACAATGAGCAGTTCTTC | CASSPPSGRAPYNEQFF
. | TRBJ1-5 | . | TRBV19 | TGTGCCAGTAGTATGGAGAGGGCCGGGGTTAGCAATCAGCCCCAGCATTTT | CASSMERAGVSNQPQHF
. | TRBJ2-7 | . | TRBV11-2 | TGTGCCAGCAGCTTATCGCGGCTAACCTACGAGCAGTACTTC | CASSLSRLTYEQYF
. | TRBJ2-7 | TRBD1 | TRBV29-1 | TGCAGCGTAGGACAGGGTGGGAGCTCCTACGAGCAGTACTTC | CSVGQGGSSYEQYF
. | TRBJ1-1 | . | TRBV10-3 | TGTGCCATCAGTCCAGGTCAGAGCACTGAAGCTTTCTTT | CAISPGQSTEAFF
. | TRBJ1-2 | TRBD1 | TRBV5-8 | TGTGCCAGCAGCCGGGACAGGGGGCTTGGTGGCTACACCTTC | CASSRDRGLGGYTF
. | TRBJ2-1 | TRBD2 | TRBV5-1 | TGCGCCAGCAGCTTCCTAGCGGGGGGTTCTGGCAATGAGCAGTTCTTC | CASSFLAGGSGNEQFF
. | TRBJ1-4 | TRBD1 | TRBV18 | TGTGCCAGCTCAACAGGGGGCGGCACTAATGAAAAACTGTTTTTT | CASSTGGGTNEKLFF
. | TRBJ1-2 | TRBD1 | TRBV9 | TGTGCCAGCAGAGGGGACAGGGGGGAGAGAAGCTATGGCTACACCTTC | CASRGDRGERSYGYTF
. | TRBJ1-2 | . | TRBV28 | TGTGCCAGCAGTGCTCCGCCGGAACGATGGAGTGGCTACACCTTC | CASSAPPERWSGYTF
once | TRBJ1-1 | TRBD1 | TRBV5-1 | TGCGCCAGCAGCCTTGGGACTCGGGGACAGGGATGGAGGACTGAAGCTTTCTTT | CASSLGTRGQGWRTEAFF
. | TRBJ2-5 | . | TRBV4-2 | TGTGCCAGCAGCCCAAGACTCGCCCCGCAAGAGACCCAGTACTTC | CASSPRLAPQETQYF
. | TRBJ1-1 | TRBD1 | TRBV13 | TGTGCCAGCAGCCATCTGAGGACAGGACGGGCCGTCACTGAAGCTTTCTTT | CASSHLRTGRAVTEAFF
. | TRBJ1-2 | TRBD1 | TRBV6-6 | TGTGCCAGCAGACTGGGGACAGGGCGGAATAACTATGGCTACACCTTC | CASRLGTGRNNYGYTF
. | TRBJ2-7 | . | TRBV5-1 | TGCGCCAGCAGCTTGGCAGGGGAAAACGAGCAGTACTTC | CASSLAGENEQYF
. | TRBJ2-3 | . | TRBV9 | TGTGCCAGCAGCCTAAATCGGCAGGTTGATACGCAGTATTTT | CASSLNRQVDTQYF
. | TRBJ2-2 | TRBD1 | TRBV19 | TGTGCCAGTAGCCCCAGGGGGCGCAAGGGGGGGGAGCTGTTTTTT | CASSPRGRKGGELFF
. | TRBJ2-3 | TRBD2 | TRBV5-1 | TGCGCCAGCAGACTAGCGGCGAACACAGATACGCAGTATTTT | CASRLAANTDTQYF
once | TRBJ1-2 | . | TRBV6-5 | TGTGCCAGCAGCCCCCCTGGAGGGGGGGGTGGCTACACCTTC | CASSPPGGGGGYTF
. | TRBJ2-1 | TRBD2 | TRBV9 | TGTGCCAGCAGCTTCCAAGGGGGCCTACTAGCGGGGGTCATCGGTGAGCAGTTCTTC | CASSFQGGLLAGVIGEQFF
. | TRBJ1-5 | TRBD1 | TRBV19 | TGTGCCAGTACTCCTCGGGGGGGACAGAGCAATCAGCCCCAGCATTTT | CASTPRGGQSNQPQHF
. | TRBJ1-2 | . | TRBV5-1 | TGCGCCAGCAGCTTGAATTCCGGGGTGGGAGAAGGCTACACCTTC | CASSLNSGVGEGYTF
. | TRBJ2-7 | TRBD2 | TRBV5-6 | TGTGCCAGCAGCTTGTATGGTGGGGCGGGAGGGGCGCTTTACGAGCAGTACTTC | CASSLYGGAGGALYEQYF
. | TRBJ2-1 | TRBD1 | TRBV29-1 | TGCAGCGCGACGGGACAGGCGAAGTCCTACAATGAGCAGTTCTTC | CSATGQAKSYNEQFF
. | TRBJ2-3 | . | TRBV9 | TGTGCCAGCAGCGTGTTAGCGGCGAGCACAGATACGCAGTATTTT | CASSVLAASTDTQYF
. | TRBJ1-1 | . | TRBV28 | TGTGCCAGCAGTCGCACCGCGGGTGTGGAAGCTTTCTTT | CASSRTAGVEAFF
. | TRBJ1-2 | . | TRBV5-1 | TGCGCCAGCAGCCTCGCGGTGGAGGAGGCTGTGTCGGGGACCTTC | CASSLAVEEAVSGTF
. | TRBJ1-3 | . | TRBV30 | TGTGCCTGGAGTGATGCAGGGTCTCACTCTGGAAACACCATATATTTT | CAWSDAGSHSGNTIYF
. | TRBJ2-4 | . | TRBV7-8 | TGTGCCAGCAGCTGGACAGCCTCGGGCAAAAACATTCAGTACTTC | CASSWTASGKNIQYF
. | TRBJ2-6 | TRBD1 | TRBV2 | TGTGCCAGCAGCCCGAGCAGGGGGAGCGGCTCTGGGGCCAACGTCCTGACTTTC | CASSPSRGSGSGANVLTF
. | TRBJ1-5 | . | TRBV6-2/TRBV6-3 | TGTGCCAGCAGTATGGCAGGGAATCATCAGCCCCAGCATTTT | CASSMAGNHQPQHF
. | TRBJ1-6 | TRBD1 | TRBV6-5 | TGTGCCAGCAGTTACGGGACAGACATATATAATTCACCCCTCCACTTT | CASSYGTDIYNSPLHF
. | TRBJ2-1 | TRBD1 | TRBV6-5 | TGTGCCAGCAGACATACAGGGGGCAACAATGAGCAGTTCTTC | CASRHTGGNNEQFF
. | TRBJ1-2 | TRBD1 | TRBV27 | TGTGCCAGCAGTTTGTCGGACAGGATCTATGGCTACACCTTC | CASSLSDRIYGYTF
. | TRBJ2-3 | . | TRBV6-5 | TGTGCCAGCTCCCGGAGGGGGGGAGATACGCAGTATTTT | CASSRRGGDTQYF
. | TRBJ2-3 | TRBD1 | TRBV7-3 | TGTGCCAGCAGCGCCCGGACAGGGTCGCAGTATTTT | CASSARTGSQYF
. | TRBJ2-7 | . | TRBV5-1 | TGCGCCAGCAGCACCTACGACAGATACGAGCAGTACTTC | CASSTYDRYEQYF
. | TRBJ1-2 | . | TRBV5-1 | TGCGCCAGCAGCTTGATGGGAGGGGACTATGGCTACACCTTC | CASSLMGGDYGYTF
. | TRBJ1-1 | . | TRBV12-3/TRBV12-4 | TGTGCCAGCAGCCGGGAGTTCACTGAAGCTTTCTTT | CASSREFTEAFF
. | TRBJ2-3 | TRBD1 | TRBV28 | TGTGCCAGCAGTTCGGGACAGGGCAGCACAGATACGCAGTATTTT | CASSSGQGSTDTQYF
. | TRBJ2-5 | TRBD2 | TRBV9 | TGTGCCAGCAGCGTAGGGGTTCTAGCGGGTAGAGAGACCCAGTACTTC | CASSVGVLAGRETQYF
once | TRBJ2-1 | . | TRBV3-1/TRBV3-2 | TGTGCCAGCAGCCAAGGGGAGCGGCGATGGGGAAATGAGCAGTTCTTC | CASSQGERRWGNEQFF
. | TRBJ2-7 | . | TRBV5-1 | TGCGCCAGCAGCTGGCTGACAGGAAGCTCCTACGAGCAGTACTTC | CASSWLTGSSYEQYF
. | TRBJ1-2 | TRBD1 | TRBV3-1/TRBV3-2 | TGTGCCAGCAGCCAAAGGGGGACAGGCCGTAACTATGGCTACACCTTC | CASSQRGTGRNYGYTF
. | TRBJ2-7 | . | TRBV21-1 | TGTGCCAGCAGCAAAGTGAGGGCCGACGAGCAGTACTTC | CASSKVRADEQYF
. | TRBJ2-7 | . | TRBV29-1 | TGCAGCGTTGCCGGGAACTCCTACGAGCAGTACTTC | CSVAGNSYEQYF
once | TRBJ2-3 | TRBD2 | TRBV10-1 | TGCGCCAGCAGTGAGTCCTCCCCTAGCGGCCTGGGGGGAACGCAGTATTTT | CASSESSPSGLGGTQYF
. | TRBJ1-1 | . | TRBV6-5 | TGTGCCAGCAGTTGGGGCAGGATGAACACTGAAGCTTTCTTT | CASSWGRMNTEAFF
. | TRBJ1-5 | TRBD1 | TRBV6-2/TRBV6-3 | TGTGCCAGCAGATACGGGACAGGGGGTTTCAATCAGCCCCAGCATTTT | CASRYGTGGFNQPQHF
. | TRBJ2-1 | . | TRBV2 | TGTGCCAGCAGGGCGCGGGCGTCCTACAATGAGCAGTTCTTC | CASRARASYNEQFF
. | TRBJ2-7 | . | TRBV7-8 | TGTGCCAGCAGCTTAGAACAAGGCCGGGGCGAGCAGTACTTC | CASSLEQGRGEQYF
once | TRBJ1-4 | . | TRBV6-5 | TGTGCCAGCGCTCAGACAGGTGGTAATGAAAAACTGTTTTTT | CASAQTGGNEKLFF
. | TRBJ1-2 | . | TRBV10-3 | TGTGCCATCAGTGAGTCTGGGGGGTATGGCTACACCTTC | CAISESGGYGYTF
. | TRBJ2-3 | TRBD2 | TRBV5-4 | TGTGCCAGCAGCAGGGGACGGGGGGGCTTGGTCGGAGATACGCAGTATTTT | CASSRGRGGLVGDTQYF